The next 30 T cell receptor beta chains were all read from a single sample in a study of T-cell memory formation after mild COVID-19. TCRdb independently ran MiXCR on the 5' RACE reads; one entry per CDR3 protein. The sample has about 260,000 distinct CDR3 sequences, 7% to 10% seen once; the top ten hold approximately 23%. Material for sequencing was PBMCs or a T cell subset sorted from them (not recorded which). The origin of the receptors is a man younger than 35 who had mild COVID-19 (a few samples of this study predate the infection). Cell type and time point are not known.

This chain links TRBV20-1 with TRBJ2-3; TRBD1 aligns across 8 bases. This CDR3 spans 16 amino acids. J was trimmed by 3 bases and V by 4 bases; bases with no gene match: 12. CDR1 is DFQATT and CDR2 is SNEGSKA in the germline V gene (reference sequence). CDR3 loop: CSAKSYRGWPTDTQYF. The CDR3 DNA reads as TGCAGTGCTAAATCGTACAGGGGGTGGCCAACAGATACGCAGTATTTT.

This clonotype has just a few counts. The chain is built from TRBV5-1 and TRBJ2-2; D is uncertain. V lost 0 bases, J lost 10 bases, and 10 bases lay in between. The CDR3 sequence is 13 residues long. Germline V CDR1 and CDR2: SGHRS, YFSETQ. The CDR3 sequence is CASSLAPGEELFF. The CDR3 bases are TGCGCCAGCAGCTTGGCCCCGGGTGAGGAGCTGTTTTTT.

The chain joins TRBV3-1 to TRBJ2-1, with 9 bases lining up with TRBD2. The CDR3 spans 15 residues. The V segment lost 5 bases and the J segment 5 bases; nucleotides outside the gene matches: 7. CDR1 LGHDT and CDR2 YNNKEL come from the germline V gene (reference sequence). This chain's CDR3 is CASSKIAGDDNEQFF. CDR3 DNA sequence: TGTGCCAGCAGCAAAATAGCGGGGGACGACAATGAGCAGTTCTTC.

This clonotype was seen a few times. The chain carries TRBV5-1 and TRBJ1-4, with D unclear. In germline, CDR1 is SGHRS, CDR2 YFSETQ. This CDR3 is 15 amino acids long. V was pared by 0 bases and J by 6 bases, with 12 bases between. The CDR3 sequence is CASSLVPGSDEKLFF. Here the CDR3 DNA reads TGCGCCAGCAGCTTGGTTCCGGGATCGGATGAAAAACTGTTTTTT.

The chain recombines TRBV4-1 with TRBJ2-6, with TRBD1 matching over 8 bases. The V segment lost 4 bases and the J segment 0 bases; nucleotides outside the gene matches: 8. This CDR3 comprises 18 residues. Germline V CDR1 and CDR2: MGHRA, YSYEKL. For the CDR3, the DNA is TGCGCCAGCAGCCGTGGGACAGGCCTTAGCTCTGGGGCCAACGTCCTGACTTTC. Its protein is CASSRGTGLSSGANVLTF.

The gene calls are TRBV6-2 or TRBV6-3 and TRBJ2-7; 11 bases match TRBD1. Germline V gives CDR1 MNHEY, CDR2 SVGEGT. V dropped 4 bases and J dropped 10; count of bases not matched to a gene: 3. The CDR3 is 12 amino acids. CDR3 sequence reads: CASSWDRGKQYF. The CDR3 region has the DNA TGTGCCAGCAGTTGGGACAGGGGGAAACAGTACTTC.

The table lists this clonotype with many counts. V usage is TRBV12-3 or TRBV12-4 and J usage is TRBJ2-3, with 15 positions matching TRBD2. Trimming at V came to 3 bases and at J to 2 bases, leaving 6 bases not matched to a gene. The CDR3 is 18 amino acids. The CDR3 bases are TGTGCCAGCAGTTTGGGACTAGCGGGGGGCACAACCACAGATACGCAGTATTTT. Translating it yields CASSLGLAGGTTTDTQYF.

This clonotype was counted between two and nine times. The rearrangement links TRBV5-4 to TRBJ2-5, with 11 nucleotides matching TRBD1. J gave up 3 bases and V 3 bases, and 4 bases lay outside the gene matches. Germline V CDR1 and CDR2: SGHNT, YYREEE (reference sequence). The CDR3 runs 15 residues. CDR3 coding DNA: TGTGCCAGCAGCTCGCCGGGACAGGGGGAAGAGACCCAGTACTTC. Amino acids: CASSSPGQGEETQYF.

In its sample, this clonotype was seen many times. J is TRBJ2-5 and V is TRBV6-5; 12 bases map to TRBD2. Germline V lookup: CDR1 MNHEY, CDR2 SVGAGI. V shed 6 bases and J 0 bases; nucleotides not matched to a gene: 8. The CDR3 totals 17 residues. The CDR3 DNA sequence: TGTGCCAGCAGCCCCGGACTAGCGGGGAGGTACCAAGAGACCCAGTACTTC. It encodes CASSPGLAGRYQETQYF.

The genes are TRBV4-3 and TRBJ1-5; no definite D call. CDR3 length: 19 residues. The V end was cut by 0 bases, the J end by 0 bases, with 18 bases between. Germline V gene lookup returns CDR1 LGHNA and CDR2 YSLEER. In DNA form, the CDR3 reads TGCGCCAGCAGCCAAGATTTAGACATACGGACTTATAGCAATCAGCCCCAGCATTTT. It encodes CASSQDLDIRTYSNQPQHF.

This clonotype was seen a few times. The rearrangement joins TRBV12-3 or TRBV12-4 to TRBJ2-1, with D hard to call. The CDR3 sequence is 11 residues long. Trimming shortened V by 5 bases and J by 9 bases, and 8 bases separated the two germline ends. The CDR3 bases are TGTGCCAGCAGTCGACGCGGTGAGCAGTTCTTC. Protein product: CASSRRGEQFF.

The rearrangement links TRBV7-9 to TRBJ2-1, with 13 positions matching TRBD2. Germline assignment: CDR1 SEHNR and CDR2 FQNEAQ (reference sequence). The trim removed 3 bases at V and 0 bases at J, leaving 5 bases unmatched. The CDR3 consists of 18 residues. CDR3 sequence reads: CASSFRTSGGISYNEQFF. CDR3 sequence (DNA): TGTGCCAGCAGCTTTAGGACTAGCGGGGGAATCTCCTACAATGAGCAGTTCTTC.

This chain joins TRBV2 and TRBJ1-1; a weak D match, TRBD1 (6 bases). CDR3 size: 13 residues. V lost 6 bases and J lost 7, with 15 bases in between. CDR1 and CDR2 (germline): SNHLY, FYNNEI. This chain's CDR3 is CASSPLVQGEAFF. CDR3 nucleotides: TGTGCCAGCAGCCCCTTAGTACAGGGTGAAGCTTTCTTT.

This clonotype was found a few times. The V and J genes are TRBV20-1 and TRBJ2-7; 7 nucleotides line up with TRBD1. Trimming removed 4 bases from V and 4 bases from J; junction bases left unmatched: 7. The germline V gene has CDR1 DFQATT and CDR2 SNEGSKA (reference sequence). This CDR3 has 13 residues. The CDR3 DNA follows: TGCAGTGCTACCGGGACAGACAATTACGAGCAGTACTTC. Translated: CSATGTDNYEQYF.

This clonotype came up a few times. The chain joins TRBV29-1 to TRBJ2-3; tentative D call: TRBD1 (7 bases). The V gene's germline CDR1 is SQVTM and CDR2 ANQGSEA. This CDR3 spans 17 amino acids. The germline V and J ends were trimmed by 3 bases and 0 bases, with 19 bases remaining between them. As DNA, the CDR3 is TGCAGCGTTGACGGAGGGGGCCAAAGTGCTAGCACAGATACGCAGTATTTT. It codes for CSVDGGGQSASTDTQYF.

The gene calls are TRBV7-9 and TRBJ2-2; D is perhaps TRBD2 (6 bases). V was pared by 4 bases and J by 4 bases, with 31 bases between. Per the germline V gene, CDR1 is SEHNR and CDR2 is FQNEAQ (reference sequence). The CDR3 has 21 amino acids. CDR3 bases: TGTGCCAGCAGCTGGCGCGGGGCTGGCCTGGTATGGCGCCAATCCACCGGGGAGCTGTTTTTT. It specifies CASSWRGAGLVWRQSTGELFF. The full variable domain, rest sourced from reference TRBV7-9 and TRBJ2-2, is DTGVSQNPRHKITKRGQNVTFRCDPISEHNRLYWYRQTLGQGPEFLTYFQNEAQLEKSRLLSDRFSAERPKGSFSTLEIQRTEQGDSAMYLCASSWRGAGLVWRQSTGELFFGEGSRLTVL.

V is TRBV10-3 and J is TRBJ2-3; 9 bases match TRBD1. Trimming cost V 8 bases and J 5 bases; bases outside gene matches: 5. Per the germline V gene, CDR1 is ENHRY and CDR2 is SYGVKD. The CDR3 is 13 residues long. This CDR3 reads CAIGTGSIDTQYF. The CDR3 nucleotides read TGTGCCATCGGGACAGGGAGTATAGATACGCAGTATTTT.

In its sample, this clonotype was seen a few times. The V and J genes are TRBV5-1 and TRBJ1-6; D remains ambiguous. Trimming cost V 4 bases and J 1 base, with 9 bases left between them. Germline values: CDR1 SGHRS, CDR2 YFSETQ. The CDR3 is made up of 15 amino acids. In DNA form, the CDR3 reads TGCGCCAGCAGCCCCCTGCCTTCCTATAATTCACCCCTCCACTTT. Translating gives CASSPLPSYNSPLHF.

This chain connects TRBV7-2 to TRBJ2-7; 8 bases agree with TRBD2. The CDR3 length is 14 residues. Germline CDR1 reads SGHTA; CDR2 reads FQGNSA. V dropped 2 bases and J dropped 2; count of bases not matched to a gene: 2. Written as DNA, the CDR3 is TGTGCCAGCAGCTTATTTAGCGGGGCCTACGAGCAGTACGTC. Translation gives CASSLFSGAYEQYV.

This clonotype appeared a few times. This chain connects TRBV4-3 to TRBJ1-6; 7 bases map to TRBD1. There are 18 residues in the CDR3. Unmatched junction bases numbered 12, after V lost 0 bases and J lost 7 bases. Germline assignment: CDR1 LGHNA and CDR2 YSLEER. CDR3 loop: CASSQDLGNRGLNSPLHF. For the CDR3, the DNA is TGCGCCAGCAGCCAAGATTTGGGGAACAGGGGTTTGAATTCACCCCTCCACTTT.

The rearrangement links TRBV24-1 to TRBJ2-5, with D perhaps TRBD1 (5 bases). The V gene's germline CDR1 is KGHDR and CDR2 SFDVKD. Trimming cost V 2 bases and J 2 bases, with 11 bases left between them. CDR3 size: 15 residues. The CDR3 region has the DNA TGTGCCACCAGTGATTCTACAGGTGAACAAGAGACCCAGTACTTC. Its translation: CATSDSTGEQETQYF.

The V and J genes are TRBV7-2 and TRBJ2-1; 9 nucleotides match TRBD1. This CDR3 is 14 amino acids long. With V trimmed by 7 bases and J by 8 bases, 9 bases remained unmatched. The germline CDR1 and CDR2 sequences are SGHTA and FQGNSA. CDR3 sequence (DNA): TGTGCCAGCATCCGGGACAGGGAGATCTATGAGCAGTTCTTC. Its protein is CASIRDREIYEQFF.

This clonotype was picked up many times. The chain employs TRBV7-2 and TRBJ2-7; possibly TRBD1 for D (5 bases). Germline-derived CDR1 and CDR2 are SGHTA and FQGNSA. The CDR3 is 14 residues long. Trimming took 2 bases from V and 0 from J, leaving 8 bases between them. Written as DNA, the CDR3 is TGTGCCAGCAGCTTACAAGGGGTCTCCTACGAGCAGTACGTC. This encodes CASSLQGVSYEQYV.

This clonotype was counted only a few times. For the CDR3, the DNA is TGCGCCAGCAGCTTGGCAGCGGCCGGGACCCAGTACTTC. Residues: CASSLAAAGTQYF. This rearrangement joins TRBV5-1 to TRBJ2-5; tentatively, D is TRBD2 (5 bases). V lost 0 bases, J lost 7 bases, and 10 bases lay in between. The CDR3 has 13 residues. Germline CDR1 reads SGHRS; CDR2 reads YFSETQ.

The rearrangement uses TRBV5-5 and TRBJ2-3; no firm D call. Trimming took 2 bases from V and 2 from J, leaving 9 bases between them. The CDR3 extends over 14 amino acids. Germline-derived CDR1 and CDR2 are SGHKS and YYEKEE (reference sequence). The CDR3 nucleotides read TGTGCCAGCAGCTTTCTTAGTTACACAGATACGCAGTATTTT. It encodes CASSFLSYTDTQYF.

This chain connects TRBV5-1 to TRBJ1-6; D is possibly TRBD1 (5 bases). Germline CDR1 is SGHRS and CDR2 is YFSETQ. Trimming cost V 3 bases and J 10 bases, with 14 bases left between them. The CDR3 covers 14 residues. CDR3 DNA: TGCGCCAGCAGCTCCGGGACGGCGACGTCACCCCTCCACTTT. This gives the protein CASSSGTATSPLHF.

J is TRBJ1-1 and V is TRBV12-3 or TRBV12-4; the D is unclear. The ends were cut back, 3 bases at V and 0 bases at J, with 5 bases in the middle. The CDR3 spans 13 residues. This CDR3 is CASSFAMNTEAFF. CDR3 in DNA: TGTGCCAGCAGTTTCGCGATGAACACTGAAGCTTTCTTT.

This sequence joins TRBV7-2 and TRBJ1-2; no clear D gene. Germline assignment: CDR1 SGHTA and CDR2 FQGNSA. This CDR3 region has 12 residues. V lost 5 bases to trimming and J lost 4 bases, with 8 bases between them. CDR3: CASSPVFYGYTF. The CDR3 nucleotides are TGTGCCAGCAGCCCTGTTTTCTATGGCTACACCTTC.

This clonotype was observed a few times. The rearrangement joins TRBV2 to TRBJ1-5; D is undetermined. The CDR3 is 14 amino acids. CDR1 is SNHLY and CDR2 is FYNNEI in the germline V gene. V was clipped by 1 base and J by 9 bases, with 13 bases between them. Here the CDR3 reads CASSEEPSAWPQHF. DNA of the CDR3: TGTGCCAGCAGTGAAGAACCCAGCGCATGGCCCCAGCATTTT.

In this sample, this clonotype is medium-sized. The chain couples TRBV7-6 to TRBJ2-5; D not certain. Trimming shortened V by 5 bases and J by 5 bases, and 6 bases separated the two germline ends. The CDR3 covers 11 residues. The germline CDR1 and CDR2 sequences are SGHVS and FNYEAQ. The CDR3 region has the DNA TGTGCCAGCAGCCCTGGGGAGACCCAGTACTTC. Its protein is CASSPGETQYF.